The 22 T cell receptor beta chains listed next were all sequenced from one sample in a study of Graves' ophthalmopathy and Graves' hyperthyroidism. TCR beta CDR3 regions were amplified from RNA transcripts. Second-round multiplex PCR came after a first-round RT-PCR that employed HTBI primers. MiXCR, run by TCRdb on the multiplex PCR reads, gives a single entry per CDR3 protein. The sample holds some 410,000 distinct CDR3 sequences, 20% to 25% seen once. The specimen was peripheral blood. These receptors all stem from a woman between 18 and 30 years old with stable Graves' hyperthyroidism.

This chain uses TRBV20-1 with TRBJ2-7; either TRBD1 or TRBD2 may fit D (5 bases each). This CDR3 region has 13 residues. Germline V gene sequence: CDR1 DFQATT, CDR2 SNEGSKA (reference sequence). CDR3 DNA sequence: TGCAGCGGGGAAGCGGCAGGGAATCGCGAGCAGTACTTC. Protein sequence: CSGEAAGNREQYF.

In its sample, this clonotype was seen many times. The rearrangement joins TRBV10-3 to TRBJ2-2; TRBD2 agrees at 14 bases. Germline lookup yields CDR1 ENHRY and CDR2 SYGVKD. CDR3 length equals 15 residues. V lost 9 bases and J lost 5; bases outside the gene matches: 5. CDR3 region: CAIGTSGSSTGELFF. In nucleotides, the CDR3 is TGTGCCATTGGGACTAGCGGGAGCTCTACCGGGGAGCTGTTTTTT.

This clonotype was seen many times. The conserved final phenylalanine or tryptophan is absent from the CDR3, which likely points to a read error. The V call is TRBV20-1, the J call TRBJ2-2; 7 positions agree with TRBD1. CDR3 length: 13 residues. J gave up 0 bases and V 7 bases, and 2 bases lay outside the gene matches. In germline, CDR1 is DFQATT, CDR2 SNEGSKA (reference sequence). The CDR3 coding sequence is TGCAGTGTTGGGACAGCGAACACCGGGGAGCTGTTTTCT. Its protein product is CSVGTANTGELFS.

V and J are TRBV6-2 or TRBV6-3 and TRBJ1-2, with D unresolved. Germline CDR1 is MNHEY and CDR2 is SVGEGT. V shed 5 bases and J shed 9 bases, with 13 bases lying between them. CDR3 length: 12 residues. The CDR3 region is CASSVARDSYTF. The CDR3 DNA reads as TGTGCCAGCAGTGTAGCACGAGACAGCTACACCTTC.

This clonotype has ten or more counts. The chain combines TRBV12-3 or TRBV12-4 with TRBJ1-1, with D unclear. V gave up 6 bases and J gave up 1 base, with 15 bases separating them. CDR3 length: 15 amino acids. CDR3 loop: CASSPLQRRNTEAFF. For the CDR3, the DNA is TGTGCCAGCAGCCCCTTACAGAGAAGGAACACTGAAGCTTTCTTT.

This clonotype was detected many times. This chain uses TRBV7-2 with TRBJ2-7; D is perhaps TRBD1 (6 bases). Looked up from germline, CDR1 is SGHTA and CDR2 is FQGNSA. This CDR3 is built from 15 residues. V lost 2 bases to trimming and J lost 3 bases, with 14 bases between them. Written as DNA, the CDR3 is TGTGCCAGCAGCTTAAGGGCAGGGGCGGTCTACGAGCAGTACTTC. Translated: CASSLRAGAVYEQYF.

This chain uses TRBV20-1 with TRBJ2-3; D might be TRBD2 (5 bases). With 7 bases removed from V and 6 bases from J, the gap between germline ends came to 14 bases. In germline, CDR1 is DFQATT, CDR2 SNEGSKA (reference sequence). The CDR3 spans 12 residues. DNA of the CDR3: TGCAGTGTAGCGCCCCCGGCGGATACGCAGTATTTT. Its protein is CSVAPPADTQYF.

This clonotype showed up many times. An end of the junction differs from the germline gene, which may be a read error. The J gene is TRBJ2-5, the V gene TRBV7-9, with 8 bases matching TRBD2. In germline, CDR1 is SEHNR, CDR2 FQNEAQ (reference sequence). The CDR3 is made up of 12 amino acids. The CDR3 nucleotides read TGTGCCAGCAGCTTAATGGGGACTAGTCACAACTTC. Protein sequence: CASSLMGTSHNF.

In its sample, this clonotype was seen many times. V gene TRBV20-1 combines with J gene TRBJ2-7, with a weak D call TRBD1 (5 bases). Per germline, CDR1 DFQATT and CDR2 SNEGSKA (reference sequence). The CDR3 sequence is 12 residues long. Trimming removed 3 bases at V and 7 bases at J, with 13 bases between. CDR3 loop: CSASSIAGEQYF. In nucleotides, the CDR3 is TGCAGTGCTAGTTCCATAGCAGGGGAGCAGTACTTC.

This clonotype was detected ten times or more. The chain uses TRBV11-2 and TRBJ2-7; D perhaps matches TRBD1 (6 bases). V lost 5 bases, J lost 3 bases, and 17 bases lay in between. The CDR3 totals 15 residues. Per germline, CDR1 SGHAT and CDR2 FQNNGV. In DNA, the CDR3 is TGTGCCAGCAGCGGAATCAGGGGAAGAGGCTACGAGCAGTACTTC. It codes for CASSGIRGRGYEQYF.

This clonotype was recorded at least ten times. The chain carries TRBV27 and TRBJ2-2, with no clear D. The germline CDR1 and CDR2 sequences are MNHEY and SMNVEV (reference sequence). This CDR3 has 12 amino acids. V lost 8 bases to trimming and J lost 6 bases, with 10 bases between them. The CDR3, as DNA: TGTGCCAGCCTCCTTGAGGCCGGGGAGCTGTTTTTT. Encoded protein: CASLLEAGELFF.

In this sample, this clonotype turned up many times. The gene calls are TRBV12-3 or TRBV12-4 and TRBJ2-7; D is possibly TRBD2 (6 bases). The CDR3 spans 15 residues. V shed 0 bases and J shed 3 bases, with 12 bases lying between them. For the CDR3, the DNA is TGTGCCAGCAGTTTAGCTTCCACGGGGGTCTACGAGCAGTACTTC. It codes for CASSLASTGVYEQYF.

The table lists this clonotype with many counts. The V and J genes are TRBV6-5 and TRBJ2-5, with 8 bases lining up with TRBD2. The CDR3 totals 14 residues. V shed 1 base and J 4 bases; nucleotides not matched to a gene: 2. CDR1 is MNHEY and CDR2 is SVGAGI in the germline V gene. CDR3 loop: CASSYLAGLETQYF. CDR3 bases: TGTGCCAGCAGTTACTTAGCGGGACTAGAGACCCAGTACTTC.

This clonotype showed up just a few times. This chain links TRBV12-5 with TRBJ2-2; TRBD2 aligns across 11 bases. The CDR3 consists of 17 residues. J was trimmed by 4 bases and V by 3 bases; bases with no gene match: 7. From germline, CDR1 is LGHNT and CDR2 FRNRAP. The CDR3 here is CASGFLAGGMVTGELFF. The CDR3, as DNA: TGTGCTAGTGGTTTTCTAGCGGGAGGAATGGTCACCGGGGAGCTGTTTTTT.

This clonotype was found many times. This sequence joins TRBV2 and TRBJ1-1, with D tentatively TRBD1 (6 bases). V was clipped by 7 bases and J by 1 base, with 13 bases between them. Germline V gene data show CDR1 as SNHLY and CDR2 as FYNNEI. The CDR3 loop spans 14 amino acids. CDR3 sequence: CASIDDRRNTEAFF. Here the CDR3 DNA reads TGTGCCAGCATTGATGACAGGAGGAACACTGAAGCTTTCTTT.

This clonotype has more than one count but fewer than ten. A much larger clonotype is one base distant, so this may be a read error. This sequence joins TRBV20-1 and TRBJ2-2; unclear D gene. From germline, CDR1 is DFQATT and CDR2 SNEGSKA (reference sequence). Trimming cost V 5 bases and J 1 base, with 8 bases left between them. The CDR3 contains 13 residues. The DNA of the CDR3 is TGCAGTGCTGGCAGACAGAACACCGGGGAGCTGTTTTTT. It yields the protein CSAGRQNTGELFF.

CDR3 bases: TGTGCCAGCAGCTTAGGAGGGGCCCAAACCTACGAGCAGTACTTC. This codes for CASSLGGAQTYEQYF. The gene calls are TRBV7-6 and TRBJ2-7, with D possibly called TRBD1 or TRBD2 (5 bases each). Deletions cut 1 base from V and 2 bases from J, with 12 bases between. Germline V CDR1 and CDR2: SGHVS, FNYEAQ. The CDR3 consists of 15 residues.

In this sample, this clonotype turned up many times. This may arise from a read error, as a much more abundant clone is one base away. As the CDR3 is not closed by the conserved phenylalanine or tryptophan, this likely results from a read error. The rearrangement joins TRBV27 to TRBJ1-1, with TRBD1 matching over 8 bases. This CDR3 is 14 amino acids long. J was trimmed by 10 bases and V by 6 bases; bases with no gene match: 13. Germline CDR1 and CDR2: MNHEY and SMNVEV (reference sequence). CDR3 residues: CASRGLRTGLRAFL. The DNA of the CDR3 is TGTGCCAGCAGGGGCCTAAGGACAGGGCTACGAGCTTTCCTT.

This clonotype was detected only once. The rearrangement joins TRBV12-3 or TRBV12-4 to TRBJ1-1; D is undetermined. V shed 1 base and J shed 1 base, with 13 bases lying between them. The CDR3 covers 16 residues. In nucleotides, the CDR3 is TGTGCCAGCAGTTTAGGGTTAGGACCCAGGAACACTGAAGCTTTCTTT. It specifies CASSLGLGPRNTEAFF.

This clonotype occurred a few times. The V gene is TRBV11-2, the J gene TRBJ2-5; 14 bases map to TRBD2. The ends lost 3 bases at V and 4 bases at J; junction bases unmatched: 4. The CDR3 spans 16 residues. Germline CDR1 is SGHAT and CDR2 is FQNNGV. As DNA, the CDR3 is TGTGCCAGCAGCTTGCAAGGGACTAGCGGGGGAGAGACCCAGTACTTC. Its translation is CASSLQGTSGGETQYF. Supplemented by reference TRBV11-2 and TRBJ2-5, the full variable domain reads EAGVAQSPRYKIIEKRQSVAFWCNPISGHATLYWYQQILGQGPKLLIQFQNNGVVDDSQLPKDRFSAERLKGVDSTLKIQPAKLEDSAVYLCASSLQGTSGGETQYFGPGTRLLVL.

This clonotype was detected many times. The genes are TRBV29-1 and TRBJ2-7; 7 nucleotides agree with TRBD1. The trim removed 6 bases at V and 3 bases at J, leaving 14 bases unmatched. The V gene's germline CDR1 is SQVTM and CDR2 ANQGSEA. This CDR3 has 15 amino acids. The CDR3, as DNA: TGCAGCGTCGCCCGGGCAAAGGGGGCGATCTACGAGCAGTACTTC. Translated: CSVARAKGAIYEQYF.

This clonotype was seen at least ten times. The V gene is TRBV7-2, the J gene TRBJ1-1; maybe TRBD1 (6 bases). V lost 5 bases to trimming and J lost 1 base, with 14 bases between them. CDR3 length: 15 amino acids. Germline assignment: CDR1 SGHTA and CDR2 FQGNSA. The DNA for the CDR3 is TGTGCCAGCAGCCCCTGGGGGACAAAGAACACTGAAGCTTTCTTT. Amino acids: CASSPWGTKNTEAFF.